These T cell receptor beta chains were read from a single sample in a study of OX40 agonist ivuxolimab in advanced cancers. Method: immunoSEQ multiplex PCR; TCRdb's copy keeps in-frame clones and lacks some. The sample carries 50,000 to 65,000 clones, about four fifths recorded once. The sample was CD4+ or CD8+ T cells sorted from blood, taken in a trial of the OX40 agonist ivuxolimab. All receptors come from an adult with an advanced solid tumor such as melanoma, head and neck, liver or kidney cancer. CDR3s include the opening cysteine and the closing phenylalanine or tryptophan. A D gene is named only where the DNA matches it firmly. Clone size, where shown, is once, few, many, or a class for clones that have expanded.

j_call d_call clone_size v_call cdr3_aa cdr3_nt
TRBJ1-5 . . TRBV5-6 CASSSRTVNQPQHF TGTGCCAGCAGCTCCAGGACGGTAAATCAGCCCCAGCATTTT
TRBJ2-4 TRBD2 . TRBV6-1 CASSEAAGGPTNIQYF TGTGCCAGCAGTGAGGCAGCGGGAGGGCCGACGAACATTCAGTACTTC
TRBJ2-1 TRBD2 . TRBV9 CASSVTLAGDYGEQFF TGTGCCAGCAGCGTAACGCTAGCGGGAGATTACGGTGAGCAGTTCTTC
TRBJ1-2 . . TRBV6-6 CASSYSVGNYGYTF TGTGCCAGCAGTTACTCGGTAGGAAACTATGGCTACACCTTC
TRBJ1-1 . . TRBV18 CASSPREAVEAFF TGTGCCAGCTCACCTCGAGAGGCAGTAGAAGCTTTCTTT
TRBJ2-7 TRBD2 . TRBV19 CASRLSSGRAEQYF TGTGCCAGTCGGCTATCTAGCGGGAGGGCCGAGCAGTACTTC
TRBJ2-4 TRBD1 . TRBV19 CASKTGAVGKNIQYF TGTGCCAGTAAAACAGGGGCAGTAGGCAAAAACATTCAGTACTTC
TRBJ1-4 TRBD1 . TRBV6-5 CASRTRTGNEKLFF TGTGCCAGCAGAACGAGGACAGGGAATGAAAAACTGTTTTTT
TRBJ2-5 . . TRBV20-1 CSAPGPGTQYF TGCAGTGCTCCAGGTCCTGGGACCCAGTACTTC
TRBJ2-7 . . TRBV9 CASSVAPHPGEGYEQYF TGTGCCAGCAGCGTAGCCCCCCACCCAGGGGAGGGCTACGAGCAGTACTTC
TRBJ2-7 . . TRBV10-3 CAISPGTSHEQYF TGTGCCATCAGCCCCGGGACGTCCCACGAGCAGTACTTC
TRBJ2-6 . . TRBV6-1 CASSEALSQSSGANVLTF TGTGCCAGCAGTGAAGCGCTCAGCCAGAGCTCTGGGGCCAACGTCCTGACTTTC
TRBJ2-3 . . TRBV6-5 CASSYPRGTQYF TGTGCCAGCAGTTACCCTCGAGGTACGCAGTATTTT
TRBJ2-7 . . TRBV7-9 CASSLKSGVEQYF TGTGCCAGCAGCTTAAAATCGGGAGTGGAGCAGTACTTC
TRBJ1-1 . . TRBV6-5 CASSYLGGLEAFF TGTGCCAGCAGTTACCTTGGGGGGCTGGAAGCTTTCTTT
TRBJ1-2 . once TRBV7-9 CASSLEGSLSYTF TGTGCCAGCAGCTTAGAGGGGAGTTTGAGCTACACCTTC